These 18 T cell receptor beta chains came from one sample sequenced in a study of circulating and synovial CD4+ cells in juvenile arthritis. TCRdb's copy holds only in-frame clones and misses some; the assay was immunoSEQ multiplex PCR. The sample has roughly 3,800 clones; 84% are singletons. What was sequenced was CD4+ T cells from synovial fluid. These receptors were taken from a human donor with juvenile idiopathic arthritis.

The chain couples TRBV10-3 to TRBJ2-1, with 9 bases aligning to TRBD1. This CDR3 spans 15 amino acids. V shed 3 bases and J 7 bases; nucleotides not matched to a gene: 7. Germline lookup yields CDR1 ENHRY and CDR2 SYGVKD. The CDR3 nucleotides read TGTGCCATCAGTGACTCCGGGACAGGGCGGAATGAGCAGTTCTTC. This encodes CAISDSGTGRNEQFF.

The rearrangement uses TRBV6-5 and TRBJ2-5, with 7 bases identical to TRBD2. Germline-derived CDR1 and CDR2 are MNHEY and SVGAGI. CDR3 length: 15 amino acids. The trim removed 7 bases at V and 3 bases at J, leaving 11 bases unmatched. CDR3 amino acids: CASMLTGTTEETQYF. The DNA of the CDR3 is TGTGCCAGCATGCTAACCGGGACTACCGAAGAGACCCAGTACTTC.

The chain recombines TRBV6-4 with TRBJ1-1; D is ambiguous. The CDR3 contains 14 residues. V was cut by 5 bases and J by 1 base, with 11 bases left in between. The germline CDR1 and CDR2 sequences are MRHNA and SNTAGT. The CDR3 nucleotides are TGTGCCAGCAGTCCGTCCCCGGGGAACACTGAAGCTTTCTTT. Its translation: CASSPSPGNTEAFF.

This clone was seen only a few times. This CDR3 reads CASSVEPGLNYGYTF. For the CDR3, the DNA is TGTGCCAGCAGCGTAGAACCGGGACTAAACTATGGCTACACCTTC. The J gene is TRBJ1-2, the V gene TRBV9; the D gene is possibly TRBD1 (5 bases). The CDR3 sequence is 15 residues long. From germline, CDR1 is SGDLS and CDR2 YYNGEE. Trimming took off 0 bases at V and 2 bases at J, with 11 bases between the two ends. The complete variable domain, with remaining parts taken from reference TRBV9 and TRBJ1-2, reads DSGVTQTPKHLITATGQRVTLRCSPRSGDLSVYWYQQSLDQGLQFLIQYYNGEERAKGNILERFSAQQFPDLHSELNLSSLELGDSALYFCASSVEPGLNYGYTFGSGTRLTVV.

The chain has TRBV20-1 and TRBJ2-5; unclear D gene. V was pared by 5 bases and J by 4 bases, with 5 bases between. CDR1 DFQATT and CDR2 SNEGSKA come from the germline V gene (reference sequence). The CDR3 contains 10 residues. CDR3 DNA: TGCAGTGCTTTCCGAGAGACCCAGTACTTC. Residues: CSAFRETQYF.

The rearrangement links TRBV27 to TRBJ2-2; tentatively, D is TRBD2 (6 bases). V gave up 2 bases and J gave up 1 base, with 14 bases separating them. The germline V gene has CDR1 MNHEY and CDR2 SMNVEV (reference sequence). The CDR3 spans 17 residues. This CDR3 reads CASSLGGSPQNTGELFF. The CDR3 DNA is TGTGCCAGCAGTTTAGGAGGGTCCCCTCAGAACACCGGGGAGCTGTTTTTT.

The V call is TRBV14, the J call TRBJ2-4; unclear D gene. Germline V lookup: CDR1 SGHDN, CDR2 FVKESK. The CDR3 is made up of 15 amino acids. V dropped 5 bases and J dropped 1 base, with 12 bases sitting between them. CDR3 amino acids: CASSSSRSAKNIQYF. In nucleotides, the CDR3 is TGTGCCAGCAGCTCAAGCAGGTCGGCCAAAAACATTCAGTACTTC.

The gene calls are TRBV7-2 and TRBJ2-5, with TRBD1 identical over 10 bases. This CDR3 has 15 amino acids. Germline V gives CDR1 SGHTA, CDR2 FQGNSA. V was clipped by 4 bases and J by 4 bases; unmatched bases: 6. The DNA for the CDR3 is TGTGCCAGCAGCTCGGCGACAGGGGGCGGAGAGACCCAGTACTTC. Protein product: CASSSATGGGETQYF.

The V and J genes are TRBV30 and TRBJ2-5; possibly TRBD1 for D (6 bases). CDR1 and CDR2 (germline): GTSNPN, SVGIG (reference sequence). The V end lost 0 bases, the J end lost 3 bases, and 20 bases lay between the germline ends. CDR3 length: 17 residues. The CDR3 protein is CAWSVGQTYYGEETQYF. The CDR3 region has the DNA TGTGCCTGGAGTGTAGGACAGACCTACTACGGAGAAGAGACCCAGTACTTC.

The chain employs TRBV7-3 and TRBJ1-3; D not certain. The CDR3 contains 13 residues. The V and J ends lost 4 bases and 0 bases respectively, with 4 bases between them. The germline V gene encodes CDR1 SGHTA and CDR2 FQGTGA. The CDR3 reads CASSSNSGNTIYF. DNA for the CDR3: TGTGCCAGCAGCTCCAACTCTGGAAACACCATATATTTT. The whole variable domain, remainder taken from reference TRBV7-3 and TRBJ1-3, is GAGVSQTPSNKVTEKGKYVELRCDPISGHTALYWYRQSLGQGPEFLIYFQGTGAADDSGLPNDRFFAVRPEGSVSTLKIQRTERGDSAVYLCASSSNSGNTIYFGEGSWLTVV.

The chain combines TRBV14 with TRBJ2-5; 7 nucleotides agree with TRBD1. Germline values: CDR1 SGHDN, CDR2 FVKESK. Unmatched junction bases numbered 14, after V lost 1 base and J lost 0 bases. This CDR3 has 19 residues. The CDR3 sequence is CASSQVSVRDSLHQETQYF. The CDR3 bases are TGTGCCAGCAGCCAAGTATCTGTCCGGGACAGTCTACACCAAGAGACCCAGTACTTC.

The chain carries TRBV5-1 and TRBJ2-1, with D perhaps matching TRBD1 (5 bases). Trimming took off 0 bases at V and 5 bases at J, with 12 bases between the two ends. The CDR3 is 15 residues long. Germline assignment: CDR1 SGHRS and CDR2 YFSETQ. The CDR3 DNA is TGCGCCAGCAGCTTGGTTGGGGCTCCAGACAATGAGCAGTTCTTC. Translating it yields CASSLVGAPDNEQFF.

The V call is TRBV19, the J call TRBJ1-5; D uncertain. Germline V gene sequence: CDR1 LNHDA, CDR2 SQIVND (reference sequence). This CDR3 comprises 13 residues. Trimming stripped 3 bases from V and 5 bases from J, with 8 bases between. The CDR3 sequence is CASSMIDDQPQHF. As DNA, the CDR3 is TGTGCCAGTAGTATGATAGATGATCAGCCCCAGCATTTT.

There are a few counts of this clone. The rearrangement joins TRBV10-3 to TRBJ1-2; D is possibly TRBD1 (5 bases). The germline V and J ends were trimmed by 4 bases and 3 bases, with 15 bases remaining between them. The length of the CDR3 is 15 residues. Germline values: CDR1 ENHRY, CDR2 SYGVKD. CDR3 nucleotide sequence: TGTGCCATCAGTGCTGGGGGGGGTTTTGACTATGGCTACACCTTC. Translation gives CAISAGGGFDYGYTF.

V gene TRBV5-4 combines with J gene TRBJ2-3; D is unclear. Germline CDR1 SGHNT, CDR2 YYREEE (reference sequence). The CDR3 contains 12 residues. The germline V and J ends were trimmed by 1 base and 2 bases, with 2 bases remaining between them. CDR3 bases: TGTGCCAGCAGCTTGCTCACAGATACGCAGTATTTT. This translates into CASSLLTDTQYF.

The chain has TRBV5-1 and TRBJ2-5; no firm D call. The CDR3 length is 14 residues. Germline V gene lookup returns CDR1 SGHRS and CDR2 YFSETQ. Trimming stripped 4 bases from V and 1 base from J, with 11 bases between. This chain's CDR3 is CASSQLIGQETQYF. The CDR3 DNA is TGCGCCAGCAGCCAACTTATCGGCCAAGAGACCCAGTACTTC.

The rearrangement uses TRBV19 and TRBJ1-2, with D tentatively TRBD1 (6 bases). Looked up from germline, CDR1 is LNHDA and CDR2 is SQIVND (reference sequence). This CDR3 contains 12 residues. The V end was cut by 6 bases, the J end by 4 bases, with 9 bases between. The CDR3 reads CASSPTGYGYTF. CDR3 nucleotides: TGTGCCAGTAGCCCGACAGGCTATGGCTACACCTTC.

The chain employs TRBV19 and TRBJ2-1, with 15 bases aligning to TRBD2. Trimming removed 10 bases from V and 6 bases from J; junction bases left unmatched: 7. Germline-derived CDR1 and CDR2 are LNHDA and SQIVND (reference sequence). This CDR3 has 15 residues. CDR3 in amino acids: CATSKGLAGGNEQFF. DNA for the CDR3: TGTGCCACCTCAAAGGGACTAGCGGGGGGCAATGAGCAGTTCTTC. Full variable domain (remainder filled in from reference TRBV19 and TRBJ2-1): DGGITQSPKYLFRKEGQNVTLSCEQNLNHDAMYWYRQDPGQGLRLIYYSQIVNDFQKGDIAEGYSVSREKKESFPLTVTSAQKNPTAFYLCATSKGLAGGNEQFFGPGTRLTVL.